This TCR beta chain stems from a study of cytomegalovirus exposure and HLA in healthy donors. Study findings and constraints: Fewer N-insertions (relative to the approximately 670-donor mean) were reportedly seen in an Asian-associated ancestry cluster in a later analysis.

The CDR3 is 13 residues long. CDR1 and CDR2 from the germline V gene are SGHRS and YFSETQ. V gave up 4 bases and J gave up 7 bases; unmatched junction bases: 3. 60 Vbeta and 13 Jbeta primers were used in PCR. Method: immunoSEQ multiplex PCR; TCRdb's copy keeps in-frame clones and lacks some. Among 100,000 to 150,000 clones listed, about 79% were seen once. Comments on this clone: What it binds is unknown.

The specimen sequenced was PBMCs. This chain links TRBV5-1 with TRBJ2-1; 9 nucleotides agree with TRBD1. This receptor was taken from a man between 45 and 60 years old in good health and CMV-seronegative. Written as DNA, the CDR3 is TGCGCCAGCAGCCTGGGGACAGGGAATGAGCAGTTCTTC. Translating it yields CASSLGTGNEQFF.